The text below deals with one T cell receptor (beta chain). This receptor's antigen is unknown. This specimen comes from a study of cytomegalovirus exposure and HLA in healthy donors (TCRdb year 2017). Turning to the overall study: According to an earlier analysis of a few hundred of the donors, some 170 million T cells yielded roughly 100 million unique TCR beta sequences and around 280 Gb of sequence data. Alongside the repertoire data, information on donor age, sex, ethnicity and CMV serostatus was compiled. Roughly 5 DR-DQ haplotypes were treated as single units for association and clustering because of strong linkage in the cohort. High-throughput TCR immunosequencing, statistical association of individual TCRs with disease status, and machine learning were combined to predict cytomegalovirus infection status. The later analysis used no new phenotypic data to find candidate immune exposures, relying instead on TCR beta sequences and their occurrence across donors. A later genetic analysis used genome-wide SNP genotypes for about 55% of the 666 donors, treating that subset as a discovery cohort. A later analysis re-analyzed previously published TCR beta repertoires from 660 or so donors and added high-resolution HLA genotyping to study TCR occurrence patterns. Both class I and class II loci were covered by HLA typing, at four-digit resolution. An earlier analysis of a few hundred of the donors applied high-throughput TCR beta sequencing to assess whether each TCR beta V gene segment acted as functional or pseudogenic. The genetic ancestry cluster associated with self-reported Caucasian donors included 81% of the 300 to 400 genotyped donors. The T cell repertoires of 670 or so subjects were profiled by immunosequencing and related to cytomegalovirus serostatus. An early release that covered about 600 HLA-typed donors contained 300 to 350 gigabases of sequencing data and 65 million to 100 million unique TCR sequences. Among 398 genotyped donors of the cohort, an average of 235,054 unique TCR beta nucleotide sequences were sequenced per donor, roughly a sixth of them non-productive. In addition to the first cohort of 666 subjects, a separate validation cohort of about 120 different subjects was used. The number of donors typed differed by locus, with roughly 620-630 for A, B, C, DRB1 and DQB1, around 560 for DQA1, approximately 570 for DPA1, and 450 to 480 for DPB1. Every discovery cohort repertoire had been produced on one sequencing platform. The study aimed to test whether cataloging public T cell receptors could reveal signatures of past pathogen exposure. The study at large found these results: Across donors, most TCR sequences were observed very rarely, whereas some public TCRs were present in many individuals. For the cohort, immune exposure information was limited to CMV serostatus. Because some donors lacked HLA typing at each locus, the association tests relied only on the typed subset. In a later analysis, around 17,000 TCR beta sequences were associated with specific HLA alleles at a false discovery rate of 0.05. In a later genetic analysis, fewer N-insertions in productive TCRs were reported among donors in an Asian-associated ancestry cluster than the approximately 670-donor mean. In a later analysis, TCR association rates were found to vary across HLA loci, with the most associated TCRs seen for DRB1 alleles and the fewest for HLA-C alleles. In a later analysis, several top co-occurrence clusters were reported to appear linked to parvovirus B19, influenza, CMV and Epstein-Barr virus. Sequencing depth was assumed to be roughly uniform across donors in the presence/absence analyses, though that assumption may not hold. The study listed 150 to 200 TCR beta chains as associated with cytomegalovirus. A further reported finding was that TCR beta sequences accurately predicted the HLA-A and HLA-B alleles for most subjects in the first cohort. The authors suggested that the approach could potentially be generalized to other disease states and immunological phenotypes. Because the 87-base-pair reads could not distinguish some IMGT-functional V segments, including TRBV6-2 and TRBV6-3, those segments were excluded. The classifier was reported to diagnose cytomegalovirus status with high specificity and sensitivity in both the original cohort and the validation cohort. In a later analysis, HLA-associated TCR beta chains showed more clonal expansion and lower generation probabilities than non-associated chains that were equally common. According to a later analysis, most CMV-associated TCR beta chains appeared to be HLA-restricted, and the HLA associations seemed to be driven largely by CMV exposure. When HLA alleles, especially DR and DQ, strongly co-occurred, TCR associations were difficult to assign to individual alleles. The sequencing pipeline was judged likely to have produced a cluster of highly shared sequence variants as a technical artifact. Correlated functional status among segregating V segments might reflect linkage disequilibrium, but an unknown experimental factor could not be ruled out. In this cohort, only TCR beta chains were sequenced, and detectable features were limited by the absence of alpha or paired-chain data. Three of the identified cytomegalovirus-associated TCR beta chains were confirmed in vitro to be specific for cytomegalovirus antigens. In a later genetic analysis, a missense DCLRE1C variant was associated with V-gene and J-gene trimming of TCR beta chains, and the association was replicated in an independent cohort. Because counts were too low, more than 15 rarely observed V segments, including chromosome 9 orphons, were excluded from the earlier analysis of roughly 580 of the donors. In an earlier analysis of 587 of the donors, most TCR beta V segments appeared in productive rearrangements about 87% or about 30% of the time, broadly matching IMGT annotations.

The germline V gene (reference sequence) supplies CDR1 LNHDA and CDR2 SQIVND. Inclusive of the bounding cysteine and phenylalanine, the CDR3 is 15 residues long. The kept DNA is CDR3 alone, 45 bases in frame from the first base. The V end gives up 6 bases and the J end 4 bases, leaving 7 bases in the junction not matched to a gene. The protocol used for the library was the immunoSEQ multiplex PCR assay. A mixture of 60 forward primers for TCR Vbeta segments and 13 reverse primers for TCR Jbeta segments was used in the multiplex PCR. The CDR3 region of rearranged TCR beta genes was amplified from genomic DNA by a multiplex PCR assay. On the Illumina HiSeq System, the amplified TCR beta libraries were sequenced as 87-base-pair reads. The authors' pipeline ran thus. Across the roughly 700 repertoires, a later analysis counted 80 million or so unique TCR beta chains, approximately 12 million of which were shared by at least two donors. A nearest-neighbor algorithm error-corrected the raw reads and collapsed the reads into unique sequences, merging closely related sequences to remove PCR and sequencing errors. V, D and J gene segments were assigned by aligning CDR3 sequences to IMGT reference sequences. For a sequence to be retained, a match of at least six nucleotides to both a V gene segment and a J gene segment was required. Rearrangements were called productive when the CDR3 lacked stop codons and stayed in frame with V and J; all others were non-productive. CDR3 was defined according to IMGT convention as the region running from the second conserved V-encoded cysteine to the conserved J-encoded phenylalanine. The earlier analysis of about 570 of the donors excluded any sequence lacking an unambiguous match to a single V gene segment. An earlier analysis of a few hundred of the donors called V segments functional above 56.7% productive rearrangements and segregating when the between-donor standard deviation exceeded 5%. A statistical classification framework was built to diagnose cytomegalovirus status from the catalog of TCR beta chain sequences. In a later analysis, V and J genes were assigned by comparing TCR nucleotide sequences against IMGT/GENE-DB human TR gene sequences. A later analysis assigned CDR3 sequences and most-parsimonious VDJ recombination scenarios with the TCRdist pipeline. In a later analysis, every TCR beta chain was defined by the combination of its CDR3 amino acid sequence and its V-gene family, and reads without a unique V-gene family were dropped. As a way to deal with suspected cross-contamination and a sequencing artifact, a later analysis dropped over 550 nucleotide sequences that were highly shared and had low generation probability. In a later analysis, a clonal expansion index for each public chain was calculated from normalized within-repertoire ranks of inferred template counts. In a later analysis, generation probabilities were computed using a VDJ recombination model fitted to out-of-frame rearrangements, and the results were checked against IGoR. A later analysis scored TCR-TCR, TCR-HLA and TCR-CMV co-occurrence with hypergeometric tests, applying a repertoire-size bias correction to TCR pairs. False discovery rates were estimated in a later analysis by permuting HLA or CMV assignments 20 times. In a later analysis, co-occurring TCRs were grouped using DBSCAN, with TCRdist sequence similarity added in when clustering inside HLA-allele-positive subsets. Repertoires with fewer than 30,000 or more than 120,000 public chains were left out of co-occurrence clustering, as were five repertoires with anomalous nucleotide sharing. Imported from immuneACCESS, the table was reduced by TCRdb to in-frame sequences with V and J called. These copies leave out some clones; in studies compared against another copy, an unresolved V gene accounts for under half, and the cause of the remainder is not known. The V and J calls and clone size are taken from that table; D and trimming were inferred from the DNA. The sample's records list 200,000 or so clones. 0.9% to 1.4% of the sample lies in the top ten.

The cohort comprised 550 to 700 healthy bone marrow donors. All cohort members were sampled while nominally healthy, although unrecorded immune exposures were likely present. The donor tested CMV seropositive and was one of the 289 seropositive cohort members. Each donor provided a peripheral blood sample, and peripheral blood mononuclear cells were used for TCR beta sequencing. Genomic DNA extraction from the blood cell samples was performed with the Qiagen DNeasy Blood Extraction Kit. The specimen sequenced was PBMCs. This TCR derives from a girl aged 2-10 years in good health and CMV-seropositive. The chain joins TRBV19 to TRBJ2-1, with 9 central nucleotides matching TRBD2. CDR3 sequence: CASSPGAGGYNEQFF. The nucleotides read TGTGCCAGTAGCCCAGGCGCGGGAGGGTACAATGAGCAGTTCTTC.